This T cell receptor beta chain emerged from a study of T cell repertoires in cytomegalovirus infection. Study at large: Newly reported HLA-C-restricted and thoroughly characterized HLA-B-restricted CMV epitopes were employed. In public TCR beta signatures, there were indications of both CMV infection and matching HLA type. General observations from the study: Using cumulative public TCR beta family frequency, the authors identified those who carried CMV together with the relevant HLA. HLA-C-restricted, CMV-specific TCR beta clonotypes were dominant ex vivo.

The CDR3 extends over 14 amino acids. CDR1 is SGHVT, CDR2 SQSDAQ, per germline. TCRdb re-called the reads with MiXCR, one entry per CDR3 protein. Altogether 700,000 to 850,000 distinct CDR3 sequences are present, around a third being singletons, with the ten largest covering 9.5% to 15%. As for this clonotype: As yet, its antigen is unknown. The junction differs from germline at one of its ends, possibly a read error.

The receptor comes from a human donor in good health (CMV status not recorded). Some clones in this sample may be carry-over from other donors' samples. This chain joins TRBV7-4 and TRBJ1-1; the D gene is possibly TRBD1 (6 bases). This sample comprised cultured CD8+ T cells from PBMCs, obtained from culture after CMV antigen stimulation. CDR3 DNA: TGTACCAGCAGCGGGCAGGGGAGCAACACTGAAGCTTTCTTT. It translates to CTSSGQGSNTEAFF. The whole variable domain, remainder taken from reference TRBV7-4 and TRBJ1-1, is GAGVSQSPRYKVAKRGRDVALRCDSISGHVTLYWYRQTLGQGSEVLTYSQSDAQRDKSGRPSGRFSAERPERSVSTLKIQRTEQGDSAVYLCTSSGQGSNTEAFFGQGTRLTVV.